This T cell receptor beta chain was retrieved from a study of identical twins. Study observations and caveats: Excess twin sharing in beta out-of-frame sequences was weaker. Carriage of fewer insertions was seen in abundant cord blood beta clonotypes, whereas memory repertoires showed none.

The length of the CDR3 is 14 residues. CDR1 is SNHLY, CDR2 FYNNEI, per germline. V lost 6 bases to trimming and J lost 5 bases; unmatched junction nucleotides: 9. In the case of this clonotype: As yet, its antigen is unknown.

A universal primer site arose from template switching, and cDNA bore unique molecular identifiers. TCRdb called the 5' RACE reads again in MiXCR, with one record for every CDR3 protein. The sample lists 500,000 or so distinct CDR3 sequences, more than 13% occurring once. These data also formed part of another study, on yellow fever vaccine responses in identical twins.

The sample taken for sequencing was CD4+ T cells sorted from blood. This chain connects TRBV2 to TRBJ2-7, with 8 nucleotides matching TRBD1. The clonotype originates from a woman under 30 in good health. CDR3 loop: CASSGGRGPDEQYF. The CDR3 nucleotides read TGTGCCAGCAGCGGGGGCAGGGGGCCCGACGAGCAGTACTTC.